This TCR beta chain is drawn from a study of shared clonotypes between healthy human individuals. Across the study: A couple of female and three male donors aged 18 to 49 were enrolled. CD4 naive and memory got three plates each, CD8 naive two, CD8 memory one.

This CDR3 contains 16 residues. CDR1 and CDR2 from the germline V gene are MDHEN and SYDVKM. V was cut by 6 bases and J by 4 bases, with 16 bases left in between. Naive-designated CD8 cells lacked CD45RO, were positively enriched for CCR7, and omitted terminally differentiated effector memory CD45RA+ cells. Measured with immunoSEQ multiplex PCR; TCRdb has only the in-frame clones, and not every one. The sample has about 800,000 clones, around 96% seen once. The receptor was derived from a man aged 30-40 years in good health. This chain joins TRBV28 and TRBJ2-6; D could derive from TRBD1 or TRBD2 (6 bases each). Sequencing input: naive CD8+ T cells sorted from blood. The CDR3 nucleotides are TGTGCCAGCAGCTCATGGAGGGGGACCGGGGCCAACGTCCTGACTTTC. Encoded protein: CASSSWRGTGANVLTF.